The present T cell receptor beta chain was sequenced within a study of response to subunit inactivated influenza vaccine (dated by TCRdb to the late 2010s). Notes on the research overall: Deep quantitative T cell receptor repertoire profiling was used in the study to track responses to a trivalent subunit inactivated influenza vaccine.

The CDR3 numbers 15 residues from cysteine through phenylalanine. Just the 45-base CDR3 DNA is kept, in frame starting at base 1. V loses 5 bases, J loses 0 bases, and the germline ends lie 12 bases apart. CDR1 SGHTA and CDR2 FQGNSA were looked up in the germline V gene. What the study reported, not specific to this receptor: It was suggested by the authors that each seasonal influenza vaccination may recruit only a limited number of new T cells.

In regard to this clonotype: Its specific antigen is unknown. One base away there is no much larger clone; base qualities are not given.

Receptor libraries were prepared by RT-PCR. Sequencer: Illumina HiSeq 2500. TCRdb reworked the public reads: Q25 trimming with fastp, MiXCR clone assembly, productive beta chains retained. Each entry merges the rows of one CDR3 protein and shows their most common DNA and genes. Here the sample has roughly 500,000 distinct CDR3 sequences; 15% to 20% occur a single time. Roughly 3.1% of the sample comes from the top ten. The sample was CD4+ T cells sorted from PBMCs, taken around 25 months after vaccination. The clonotype was recovered from a man aged 50 to 69 who received an inactivated influenza vaccine. Donor details come from another sample of the same person, matched by shared clones. The chain employs TRBV7-2 and TRBJ2-3, with a tentative D call of TRBD1 or TRBD2, each matching 5 bases. The CDR3 protein sequence reads: CASSEPGASTDTQYF. Here is the DNA: TGTGCCAGCAGCGAACCCGGGGCCAGCACAGATACGCAGTATTTT.